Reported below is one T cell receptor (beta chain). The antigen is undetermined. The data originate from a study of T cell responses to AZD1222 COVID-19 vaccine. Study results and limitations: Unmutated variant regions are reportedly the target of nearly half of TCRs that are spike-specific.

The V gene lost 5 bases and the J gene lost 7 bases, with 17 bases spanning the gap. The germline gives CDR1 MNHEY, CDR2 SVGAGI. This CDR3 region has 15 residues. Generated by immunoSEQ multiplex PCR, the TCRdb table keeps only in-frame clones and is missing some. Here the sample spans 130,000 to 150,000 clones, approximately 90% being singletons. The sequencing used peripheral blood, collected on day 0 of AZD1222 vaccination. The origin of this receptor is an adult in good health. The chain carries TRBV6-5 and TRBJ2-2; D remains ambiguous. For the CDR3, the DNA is TGTGCCAGCAGTCGGGCAGGCGATGGGGTCGGGGAGCTGTTTTTT. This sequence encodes CASSRAGDGVGELFF.